One sample yielded the 27 T cell receptor beta chains listed below, sequenced in a study of T cells in Graves' hyperthyroidism and ophthalmopathy. What was amplified from RNA transcripts were TCR beta CDR3 regions. First-round RT-PCR of the TCR CDR3 relied on the HTBI primer set. One entry per CDR3 protein results from TCRdb running MiXCR on the multiplex PCR reads. The data contain 550,000 to 800,000 distinct CDR3 sequences, about 16% of them seen just once; the ten biggest clones take up around 8%. The sequencing input was blood. Every receptor here comes from a man between 18 and 35 years old with Graves' hyperthyroidism.

V gene TRBV9 combines with J gene TRBJ2-7; 13 positions match TRBD2. Per the germline V gene, CDR1 is SGDLS and CDR2 is YYNGEE. CDR3 size: 15 residues. J gave up 4 bases and V 5 bases, and 6 bases lay outside the gene matches. The CDR3 DNA reads as TGTGCCAGCAGTCCACTAGCGGGAGGGATTTACGAGCAGTACTTC. Translating it yields CASSPLAGGIYEQYF.

This clonotype was detected ten times or more. V is TRBV27 and J is TRBJ1-2; D is possibly TRBD1 (5 bases). V was trimmed by 4 bases and J by 4 bases, leaving 13 bases between them. Germline V gene sequence: CDR1 MNHEY, CDR2 SMNVEV (reference sequence). The CDR3 is 14 residues long. CDR3 sequence reads: CASSSGDGFYGYTF. The CDR3, as DNA: TGTGCCAGCAGTTCTGGGGACGGATTCTATGGCTACACCTTC.

This clonotype occurred many times. J is TRBJ2-2 and V is TRBV30; D not resolved. There are 15 residues in the CDR3. Germline CDR1 GTSNPN, CDR2 SVGIG (reference sequence). V gave up 0 bases and J gave up 5 bases, with 13 bases separating them. The CDR3 nucleotides read TGTGCCTGGAGTGTTTTGGCGACACCGACCGGGGAGCTGTTTTTT. Translated, it gives CAWSVLATPTGELFF.

This clonotype occurred a few times. The chain recombines TRBV5-8 with TRBJ1-6; TRBD1 might be the D (6 bases). Germline values: CDR1 SGHTS, CDR2 YDEGEE. The CDR3 length is 15 residues. The ends were cut back, 1 base at V and 3 bases at J, with 8 bases in the middle. CDR3 region: CASSLTGNYNSPLHF. The CDR3 nucleotides read TGTGCCAGCAGCTTGACAGGGAACTATAATTCACCCCTCCACTTT.

This chain connects TRBV7-3 to TRBJ2-2; 8 bases fit TRBD2. V lost 4 bases to trimming and J lost 2 bases; unmatched junction nucleotides: 3. There are 15 residues in the CDR3. Germline V gene data show CDR1 as SGHTA and CDR2 as FQGTGA. CDR3 nucleotides: TGTGCCAGCAGCTCTTTAGCGGGAAACACCGGGGAGCTGTTTTTT. Translated: CASSSLAGNTGELFF. The full variable domain, rest sourced from reference TRBV7-3 and TRBJ2-2, is GAGVSQTPSNKVTEKGKYVELRCDPISGHTALYWYRQSLGQGPEFLIYFQGTGAADDSGLPNDRFFAVRPEGSVSTLKIQRTERGDSAVYLCASSSLAGNTGELFFGEGSRLTVL.

The table lists this clonotype with many counts. The V gene is TRBV11-1, the J gene TRBJ2-7, with 7 bases lining up with TRBD1. The junction had 2 bases not matched to a gene; V was cut back by 4 bases and J by 2 bases. There are 13 residues in the CDR3. The germline gives CDR1 SGHAT, CDR2 FQDESV (reference sequence). Here the CDR3 DNA reads TGTGCCAGCAGCTCCGGGACAGCCTACGAGCAGTACTTC. Translated, it gives CASSSGTAYEQYF.

The sample holds a few counts of this clonotype. The CDR3 here is CASSTGLAGVGEQFF. The DNA for the CDR3 is TGTGCCAGCAGTACGGGACTAGCGGGAGTCGGTGAGCAGTTCTTC. The rearrangement links TRBV6-2 or TRBV6-3 to TRBJ2-1; 14 nucleotides line up with TRBD2. Germline-derived CDR1 and CDR2 are MNHEY and SVGEGT. The CDR3 runs 15 residues. With V trimmed by 5 bases and J by 9 bases, 6 bases remained unmatched.

The CDR3 loop reads CASRTSTEAFF. In DNA form, the CDR3 reads TGTGCCAGCAGGACCTCGACTGAAGCTTTCTTT. This chain links TRBV28 with TRBJ1-1; D is unclear. The CDR3 totals 11 residues. Per germline, CDR1 MDHEN and CDR2 SYDVKM. Trimming cost V 6 bases and J 5 bases, with 7 bases left between them.

CDR3 coding DNA: TGTGCCAGCAGGTCCGGGACACCTTATAACTATGGCTACACCTTC. Protein sequence: CASRSGTPYNYGYTF. The chain is built from TRBV28 and TRBJ1-2, with D possibly TRBD1 on 6 matching bases. Per the germline V gene, CDR1 is MDHEN and CDR2 is SYDVKM. Trimming removed 6 bases from V and 1 base from J, with 15 bases in between. This CDR3 region has 15 residues.

V usage is TRBV27 and J usage is TRBJ2-6, with D possibly called TRBD1 or TRBD2 (5 bases each). V was shortened by 7 bases and J by 0 bases, with 22 bases between the two germline ends. The germline gives CDR1 MNHEY, CDR2 SMNVEV (reference sequence). This CDR3 region has 19 residues. Written as DNA, the CDR3 is TGTGCCAGCACCCTCCCGATCGCGGCAGGGAGCTCTGGGGCCAACGTCCTGACTTTC. Protein product: CASTLPIAAGSSGANVLTF.

This clonotype was counted at least ten times. The rearrangement uses TRBV12-3 or TRBV12-4 and TRBJ1-1; D unresolved. This CDR3 is 14 amino acids long. The V and J ends lost 3 bases and 4 bases respectively, with 12 bases between them. CDR3 region: CASSFRGEGTEAFF. The CDR3 DNA reads as TGTGCCAGCAGTTTTCGGGGAGAGGGCACTGAAGCTTTCTTT.

This clonotype was counted at least ten times. DNA for the CDR3: TGTGCCAGCTCACCACGCGCTTCACCCTACGAGCAGTACTTC. It encodes CASSPRASPYEQYF. This chain joins TRBV18 and TRBJ2-7; unclear D gene. Between the trimmed V and J ends, which lost 1 base and 2 bases, there was a span of 9 bases. The CDR3 loop spans 14 amino acids. CDR1 and CDR2 from the germline V gene are KGHSH and LQKENI.

The V call is TRBV7-9, the J call TRBJ1-2; D unclear. The CDR3 extends over 13 amino acids. V was trimmed by 4 bases and J by 7 bases, leaving 13 bases between them. CDR1 and CDR2 (germline): SEHNR, FQNEAQ (reference sequence). In DNA form, the CDR3 reads TGTGCCAGCAGCTCTTCGTACCCGGGTGGCTACACCTTC. Translating it yields CASSSSYPGGYTF.

The J gene is TRBJ2-1, the V gene TRBV7-8; D call uncertain. V lost 4 bases, J lost 3 bases, and 16 bases lay in between. CDR3 length: 16 amino acids. The V gene's germline CDR1 is SGHVS and CDR2 FQNEAQ. The CDR3 sequence is CASSSYVRTDYNEQFF. In DNA, the CDR3 is TGTGCCAGCAGCTCCTACGTTAGGACGGACTACAATGAGCAGTTCTTC.

Only a few counts were recorded for this clonotype. The genes are TRBV6-1 and TRBJ2-7; 7 positions agree with TRBD1. This CDR3 region has 14 residues. In germline, CDR1 is MNHNS, CDR2 SASEGT. V gave up 10 bases and J gave up 2 bases; unmatched junction bases: 11. CDR3 sequence: CAKHRDSLPYEQYF. CDR3 in DNA: TGTGCCAAACACCGGGACAGCTTACCCTACGAGCAGTACTTC.

Many counts were recorded for this clonotype. The rearrangement joins TRBV20-1 to TRBJ2-3, with D hard to call. Germline V gene lookup returns CDR1 DFQATT and CDR2 SNEGSKA (reference sequence). The CDR3 covers 13 residues. V gave up 7 bases and J gave up 0 bases, with 11 bases separating them. The DNA of the CDR3 is TGCAGTGGGGAACAGCCTAGCACAGATACGCAGTATTTT. Amino acids: CSGEQPSTDTQYF.

In its sample, this clonotype was seen many times. The chain uses TRBV7-9 and TRBJ2-7; D ambiguous. Per the germline V gene, CDR1 is SEHNR and CDR2 is FQNEAQ (reference sequence). V was shortened by 5 bases and J by 6 bases, with 17 bases between the two germline ends. This CDR3 is 14 amino acids long. CDR3 nucleotides: TGTGCCAGCAGCCACCCGATCAAAGAACGCGAGCAGTACTTC. Residues: CASSHPIKEREQYF.

The rearrangement joins TRBV5-8 to TRBJ1-1; no clear D gene. V was clipped by 0 bases and J by 0 bases, with 12 bases between them. The CDR3 contains 16 residues. Germline values: CDR1 SGHTS, CDR2 YDEGEE. CDR3 nucleotides: TGTGCCAGCAGCTTGGAATTGGGAAGGATGAACACTGAAGCTTTCTTT. Translating it yields CASSLELGRMNTEAFF.

The CDR3 spells CASSKSGTQSYEQYF. CDR3 bases: TGTGCCAGCAGCAAATCCGGGACCCAATCCTACGAGCAGTACTTC. The V call is TRBV28, the J call TRBJ2-7; D possibly matches TRBD1 or TRBD2 (5 bases each). The CDR3 length is 15 residues. Germline V gene sequence: CDR1 MDHEN, CDR2 SYDVKM. Trimming shortened V by 6 bases and J by 1 base, and 16 bases separated the two germline ends.

This clonotype has only a few counts. The V and J genes are TRBV30 and TRBJ1-5; D is unclear. In germline, CDR1 is GTSNPN, CDR2 SVGIG (reference sequence). Deletions cut 8 bases from V and 9 bases from J, with 20 bases between. CDR3 length equals 13 residues. CDR3 sequence: CALEVGPGSPQHF. The CDR3 DNA follows: TGTGCCCTGGAGGTAGGACCGGGATCGCCCCAGCATTTT.

The genes are TRBV29-1 and TRBJ2-2; 8 bases fit TRBD1. Germline-derived CDR1 and CDR2 are SQVTM and ANQGSEA. The V segment lost 7 bases and the J segment 3 bases; nucleotides outside the gene matches: 10. The length of the CDR3 is 15 residues. CDR3: CSAKDRVWDTGELFF. DNA for the CDR3: TGCAGCGCCAAGGACAGGGTTTGGGACACCGGGGAGCTGTTTTTT.

This clonotype was counted at least ten times. V and J are TRBV2 and TRBJ2-1, with 14 bases that match TRBD2. This CDR3 is 16 amino acids long. V gave up 7 bases and J gave up 0 bases; unmatched junction bases: 2. Germline V lookup: CDR1 SNHLY, CDR2 FYNNEI. The CDR3 DNA is TGTGCCAGCATCGGGACTAGCGGGAGCTCCTACAATGAGCAGTTCTTC. It yields the protein CASIGTSGSSYNEQFF.

This clonotype was seen a handful of times. The CDR3 DNA follows: TGCGCCAGCAGCTTGCGGGTAGCGGACACGGCGGAGCAGTTCTTC. This sequence encodes CASSLRVADTAEQFF. The rearrangement joins TRBV5-1 to TRBJ2-1, with D maybe TRBD2 (6 bases). Germline V CDR1 and CDR2: SGHRS, YFSETQ. The V end lost 1 base, the J end lost 10 bases, and 18 bases lay between the germline ends. The CDR3 runs to 15 residues.

Ten or more counts support this clonotype. CDR3 DNA: TGTGCCAGCAGCACGGGACTAGAGCAGTTCTTC. Encoded protein: CASSTGLEQFF. The chain combines TRBV7-8 with TRBJ2-1; 7 bases are a match to TRBD2. Germline V CDR1 and CDR2: SGHVS, FQNEAQ. The V segment lost 5 bases and the J segment 10 bases; nucleotides outside the gene matches: 2. The CDR3 is made up of 11 amino acids.

This clonotype was detected many times. V and J are TRBV12-3 or TRBV12-4 and TRBJ1-6; D remains unclear. With 3 bases removed from V and 11 bases from J, the gap between germline ends came to 11 bases. The CDR3 spans 13 residues. Here the CDR3 reads CASSFGEPAPLHF. The CDR3 DNA follows: TGTGCCAGCAGTTTCGGGGAGCCGGCACCCCTCCACTTT.

The V gene is TRBV27, the J gene TRBJ2-4; possibly TRBD1 for D (5 bases). V lost 4 bases to trimming and J lost 1 base, with 20 bases between them. This CDR3 has 18 amino acids. Per germline, CDR1 MNHEY and CDR2 SMNVEV (reference sequence). The CDR3 region is CASSYLWGRDGAKNIQYF. DNA for the CDR3: TGTGCCAGCAGTTACCTTTGGGGCAGGGATGGGGCCAAAAACATTCAGTACTTC.

CDR3 residues: CATSDFGREENTEAFF. DNA of the CDR3: TGTGCCACCAGTGATTTTGGGCGGGAAGAGAACACTGAAGCTTTCTTT. This chain links TRBV24-1 with TRBJ1-1; unclear D gene. The CDR3 covers 16 residues. The V gene's germline CDR1 is KGHDR and CDR2 SFDVKD. The V end lost 1 base, the J end lost 1 base, and 12 bases lay between the germline ends.